Below are 13 T cell receptor beta chains sequenced from a single sample in a study of shared clonotypes between healthy human individuals. Repertoires were generated with immunoSEQ multiplex PCR, while TCRdb's copy carries only in-frame clones and drops some. The sample shows about 600,000 clones, more than 95% of them seen only once. The sequenced sample was naive CD4+ T cells sorted from blood. Subset meaning: CD45RA+ positively selected. The receptor set was obtained from a woman in her 30s in good health.

The chain recombines TRBV6-6 with TRBJ2-3; possible D gene TRBD2, 5 bases. CDR1 and CDR2 from the germline V gene are MNHNY and SVGAGI (reference sequence). Deletions cut 2 bases from V and 0 bases from J, with 6 bases between. This CDR3 is 14 amino acids long. The CDR3 nucleotides are TGTGCCAGCAGTTACAGCGGAAGCACAGATACGCAGTATTTT. Translating it yields CASSYSGSTDTQYF.

This clone was seen a single time. The chain employs TRBV19 and TRBJ2-3; D may be TRBD1 (6 bases). CDR1 is LNHDA and CDR2 is SQIVND in the germline V gene (reference sequence). V lost 4 bases, J lost 4 bases, and 9 bases lay in between. This CDR3 has 13 amino acids. The CDR3 DNA reads as TGTGCCAGTAGTACAACAGGGCCAGATACGCAGTATTTT. This codes for CASSTTGPDTQYF.

The gene calls are TRBV19 and TRBJ2-1, with no clear D. V shed 6 bases and J shed 7 bases, with 10 bases lying between them. The CDR3 contains 12 residues. Germline V gene lookup returns CDR1 LNHDA and CDR2 SQIVND (reference sequence). The CDR3 loop is CASSRLSNEQFF. CDR3 bases: TGTGCCAGTAGCCGCTTGTCTAATGAGCAGTTCTTC.

This chain links TRBV4-2 with TRBJ2-1, with 15 positions matching TRBD2. CDR3 length: 16 amino acids. V shed 1 base, J shed 9 bases, and the junction held 4 bases outside the gene matches. The germline CDR1 and CDR2 sequences are LGHNA and YNFKEQ. The CDR3 region has the DNA TGTGCCAGCAGCCAAGTCGGGACTAGCGGGAGGATTGAGCAGTTCTTC. It specifies CASSQVGTSGRIEQFF.

The V call is TRBV15, the J call TRBJ2-5, with 11 bases aligning to TRBD2. With 4 bases clipped from V and 5 bases from J, the junction kept 12 bases outside the gene matches. The germline V gene has CDR1 LNHNV and CDR2 YYDKDF (reference sequence). The CDR3 spans 17 residues. The DNA for the CDR3 is TGTGCCACCAGCATCCTCTTAGCGGGAGGGCCACGGGAGACCCAGTACTTC. Amino acid sequence: CATSILLAGGPRETQYF.

V gene TRBV30 combines with J gene TRBJ2-1, with 8 bases matching TRBD2. Germline CDR1 and CDR2: GTSNPN and SVGIG (reference sequence). The ends lost 5 bases at V and 4 bases at J; junction bases unmatched: 13. CDR3 length equals 16 residues. CDR3 sequence (DNA): TGTGCCTGGGGTATGGGACCGGGACTAGGGTACAATGAGCAGTTCTTC. Translated: CAWGMGPGLGYNEQFF.

The chain recombines TRBV15 with TRBJ1-3; no firm D call. Germline V lookup: CDR1 LNHNV, CDR2 YYDKDF (reference sequence). The CDR3 has 18 amino acids. V lost 0 bases to trimming and J lost 0 bases, with 15 bases between them. The DNA for the CDR3 is TGTGCCACCAGCAGAGATGGTGTTCCCCGACACTCTGGAAACACCATATATTTT. This encodes CATSRDGVPRHSGNTIYF. Variable domain in full (rest from reference TRBV15 and TRBJ1-3): DAMVIQNPRYQVTQFGKPVTLSCSQTLNHNVMYWYQQKSSQAPKLLFHYYDKDFNNEADTPDNFQSRRPNTSFCFLDIRSPGLGDTAMYLCATSRDGVPRHSGNTIYFGEGSWLTVV.

The chain has TRBV2 and TRBJ2-3; TRBD2 matches 11 bases. Trimming removed 9 bases from V and 3 bases from J; junction bases left unmatched: 8. Germline CDR1 SNHLY, CDR2 FYNNEI. The CDR3 runs 15 residues. The CDR3 DNA reads as TGTGCCAGTCAGCAACTAGCGGGAGTAACAGATACGCAGTATTTT. Residues: CASQQLAGVTDTQYF.

The chain links TRBV19 to TRBJ2-7; maybe TRBD1 (6 bases). CDR3 length: 12 residues. Germline V CDR1 and CDR2: LNHDA, SQIVND (reference sequence). Trimming left V 6 bases short and J 2 bases short, with 8 bases between. CDR3 sequence reads: CASRDRTYEQYF. The DNA for the CDR3 is TGTGCCAGTAGGGACAGAACCTACGAGCAGTACTTC.

This clone came up once. The genes are TRBV9 and TRBJ1-1, with D perhaps matching TRBD1 (5 bases). CDR3 length equals 14 residues. CDR1 and CDR2 from the germline V gene are SGDLS and YYNGEE. Trimming took 4 bases from V and 0 from J, leaving 10 bases between them. The CDR3 DNA follows: TGTGCCAGCAGCACAGGCAACCTGAACACTGAAGCTTTCTTT. It encodes CASSTGNLNTEAFF.

The gene calls are TRBV27 and TRBJ2-7; 8 nucleotides agree with TRBD2. Germline CDR1 reads MNHEY; CDR2 reads SMNVEV (reference sequence). The CDR3 has 17 amino acids. The V segment lost 6 bases and the J segment 0 bases; nucleotides outside the gene matches: 13. CDR3 protein: CASSLRAGGTSSYEQYF. DNA of the CDR3: TGTGCCAGCAGCCTACGGGCGGGAGGTACTAGCTCCTACGAGCAGTACTTC.

V gene TRBV6-6 combines with J gene TRBJ1-2; D remains ambiguous. Germline CDR1 reads MNHNY; CDR2 reads SVGAGI (reference sequence). The CDR3 is made up of 12 amino acids. V was cut by 5 bases and J by 7 bases, with 11 bases left in between. The CDR3 loop reads CASSTRTGGYTF. CDR3 coding DNA: TGTGCCAGCAGTACCCGAACGGGTGGCTACACCTTC.

The chain couples TRBV11-2 to TRBJ2-7, with 9 bases aligning to TRBD2. The CDR3 has 15 amino acids. J lost 0 bases, V lost 1 base, and 1 base had no gene match. Germline assignment: CDR1 SGHAT and CDR2 FQNNGV. The CDR3 nucleotides are TGTGCCAGCAGCTTAGTGCGGGAGGGCTCCTACGAGCAGTACTTC. It specifies CASSLVREGSYEQYF.